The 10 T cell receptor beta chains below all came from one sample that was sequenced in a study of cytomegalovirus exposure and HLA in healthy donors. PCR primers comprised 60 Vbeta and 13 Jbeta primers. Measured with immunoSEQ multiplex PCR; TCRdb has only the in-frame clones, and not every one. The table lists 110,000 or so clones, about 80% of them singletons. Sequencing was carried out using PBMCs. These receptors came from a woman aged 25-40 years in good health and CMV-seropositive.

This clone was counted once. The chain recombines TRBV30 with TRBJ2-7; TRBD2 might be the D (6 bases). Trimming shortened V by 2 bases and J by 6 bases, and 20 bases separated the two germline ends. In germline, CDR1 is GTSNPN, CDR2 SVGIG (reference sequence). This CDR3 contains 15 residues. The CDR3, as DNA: TGTGCCTGGAGTACGGGTATAGCGGCAGGAATCGAGCAGTACTTC. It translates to CAWSTGIAAGIEQYF. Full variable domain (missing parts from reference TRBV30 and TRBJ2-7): SQTIHQWPATLVQPVGSPLSLECTVEGTSNPNLYWYRQAAGRGLQLLFYSVGIGQISSEVPQNLSASRPQDRQFILSSKKLLLSDSGFYLCAWSTGIAAGIEQYFGPGTRLTVT.

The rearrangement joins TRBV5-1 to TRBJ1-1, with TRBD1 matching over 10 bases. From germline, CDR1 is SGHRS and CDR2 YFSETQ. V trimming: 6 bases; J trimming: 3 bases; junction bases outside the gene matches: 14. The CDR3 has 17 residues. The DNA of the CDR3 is TGCGCCAGCAAAAAAAGGACAGGGGGGAGGTTGGACACTGAAGCTTTCTTT. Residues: CASKKRTGGRLDTEAFF.

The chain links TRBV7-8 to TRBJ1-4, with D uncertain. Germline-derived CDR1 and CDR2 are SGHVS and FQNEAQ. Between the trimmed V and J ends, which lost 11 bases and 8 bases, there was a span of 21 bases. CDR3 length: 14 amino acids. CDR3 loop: CAPNPAREHEKLFF. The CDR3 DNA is TGTGCCCCAAACCCTGCGCGGGAACACGAAAAACTGTTTTTT.

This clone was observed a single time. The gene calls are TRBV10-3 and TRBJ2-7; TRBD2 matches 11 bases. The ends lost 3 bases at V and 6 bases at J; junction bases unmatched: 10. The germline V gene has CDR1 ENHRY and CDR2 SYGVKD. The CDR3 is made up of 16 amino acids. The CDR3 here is CAISEQLAGVSSEQYF. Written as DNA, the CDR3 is TGTGCCATCAGTGAACAACTAGCGGGAGTATCATCCGAGCAGTACTTC.

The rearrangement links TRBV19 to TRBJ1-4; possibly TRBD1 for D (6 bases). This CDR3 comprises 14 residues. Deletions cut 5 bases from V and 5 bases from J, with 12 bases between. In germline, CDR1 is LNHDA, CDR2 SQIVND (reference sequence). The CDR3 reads CASSEQGLNEKLFF. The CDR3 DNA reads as TGTGCCAGTAGTGAACAGGGCCTAAATGAAAAACTGTTTTTT.

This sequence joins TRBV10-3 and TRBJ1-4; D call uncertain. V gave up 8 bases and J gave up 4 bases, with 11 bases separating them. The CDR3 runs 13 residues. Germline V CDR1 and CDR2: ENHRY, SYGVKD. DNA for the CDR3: TGTGCCATCCGGGAGGGCGGTAATGAAAAACTGTTTTTT. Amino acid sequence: CAIREGGNEKLFF.

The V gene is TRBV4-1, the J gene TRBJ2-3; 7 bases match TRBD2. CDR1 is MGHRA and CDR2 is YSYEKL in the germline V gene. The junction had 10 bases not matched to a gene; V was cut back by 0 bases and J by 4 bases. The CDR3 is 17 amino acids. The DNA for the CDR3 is TGCGCCAGCAGCCAAGATCGAGGCGGGGGAAGCTCAGATACGCAGTATTTT. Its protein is CASSQDRGGGSSDTQYF.

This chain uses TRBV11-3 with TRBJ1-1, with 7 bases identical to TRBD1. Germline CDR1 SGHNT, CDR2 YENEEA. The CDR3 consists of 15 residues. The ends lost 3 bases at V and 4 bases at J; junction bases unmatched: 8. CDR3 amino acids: CASSFPDRVGTEAFF. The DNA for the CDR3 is TGTGCCAGCAGCTTCCCCGACAGGGTTGGCACTGAAGCTTTCTTT.

CDR3 region: CASSLSGRGLTEAFF. The CDR3, as DNA: TGTGCCAGCAGTTTATCAGGTAGGGGGCTGACTGAAGCTTTCTTT. This rearrangement joins TRBV27 to TRBJ1-1, with 7 bases fitting TRBD1. J was trimmed by 5 bases and V by 0 bases; bases with no gene match: 6. In germline, CDR1 is MNHEY, CDR2 SMNVEV (reference sequence). The CDR3 is made up of 15 amino acids.

CDR3 DNA: TGTGCCAGCAGCGGAAACAAAGAGACCCAGTACTTC. Protein: CASSGNKETQYF. The rearrangement uses TRBV9 and TRBJ2-5; D is undetermined. This CDR3 contains 12 residues. V lost 3 bases to trimming and J lost 3 bases, with 6 bases between them. Germline V CDR1 and CDR2: SGDLS, YYNGEE.